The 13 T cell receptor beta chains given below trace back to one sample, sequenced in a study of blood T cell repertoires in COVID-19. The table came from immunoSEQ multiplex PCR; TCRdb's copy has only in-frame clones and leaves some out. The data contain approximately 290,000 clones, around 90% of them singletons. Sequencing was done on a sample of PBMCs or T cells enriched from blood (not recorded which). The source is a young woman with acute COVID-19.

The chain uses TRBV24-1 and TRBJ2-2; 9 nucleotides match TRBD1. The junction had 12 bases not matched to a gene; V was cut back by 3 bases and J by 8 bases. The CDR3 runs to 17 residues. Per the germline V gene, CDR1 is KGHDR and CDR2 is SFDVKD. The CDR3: CATSDRPGTGLTGELFF. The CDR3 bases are TGTGCCACCAGTGATCGCCCCGGGACAGGGTTAACGGGGGAGCTGTTTTTT.

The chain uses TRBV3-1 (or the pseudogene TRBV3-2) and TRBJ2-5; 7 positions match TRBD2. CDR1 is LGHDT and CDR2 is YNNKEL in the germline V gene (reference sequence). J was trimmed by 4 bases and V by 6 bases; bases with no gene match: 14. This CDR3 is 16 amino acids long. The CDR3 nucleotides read TGTGCCAGCAGTCGACTAGCCCATATCGGGGCAGAGACCCAGTACTTC. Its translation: CASSRLAHIGAETQYF.

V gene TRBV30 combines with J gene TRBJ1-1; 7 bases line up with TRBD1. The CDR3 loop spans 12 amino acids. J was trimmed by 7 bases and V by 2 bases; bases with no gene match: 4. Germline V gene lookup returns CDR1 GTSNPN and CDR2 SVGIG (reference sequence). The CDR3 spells CAWSSGTVEAFF. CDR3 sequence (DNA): TGTGCCTGGAGTTCCGGGACAGTTGAAGCTTTCTTT.

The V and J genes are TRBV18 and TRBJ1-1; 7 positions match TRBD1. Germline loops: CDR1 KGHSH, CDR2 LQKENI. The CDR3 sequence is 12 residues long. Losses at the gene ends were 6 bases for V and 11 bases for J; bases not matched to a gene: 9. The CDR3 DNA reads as TGTGCCAGCTCCCTTAGGGACAGCTGGGCTTTCTTT. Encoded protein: CASSLRDSWAFF.

CDR3 nucleotide sequence: TGTGCCAGCACCCGACGTGGGGCGCTTCTAATCGATGGCTACACCTTC. Protein sequence: CASTRRGALLIDGYTF. This chain joins TRBV7-9 and TRBJ1-2; possible D gene TRBD1, 5 bases. From germline, CDR1 is SEHNR and CDR2 FQNEAQ (reference sequence). This CDR3 is built from 16 residues. V gave up 7 bases and J gave up 6 bases, with 24 bases separating them.

The CDR3, as DNA: TGTGCCACCCGGGACAGAAACACCGGGGAGCTGTTTTTT. Encoded protein: CATRDRNTGELFF. The chain is built from TRBV10-3 and TRBJ2-2, with 7 nucleotides matching TRBD1. V shed 10 bases, J shed 2 bases, and the junction held 4 bases outside the gene matches. The CDR3 covers 13 residues. Germline V gives CDR1 ENHRY, CDR2 SYGVKD.

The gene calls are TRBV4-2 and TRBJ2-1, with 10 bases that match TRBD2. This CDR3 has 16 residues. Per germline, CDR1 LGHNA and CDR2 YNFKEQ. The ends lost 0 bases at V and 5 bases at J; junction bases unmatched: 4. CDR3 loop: CASSQDGLAGDNEQFF. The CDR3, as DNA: TGTGCCAGCAGCCAAGACGGCCTAGCGGGAGACAATGAGCAGTTCTTC.

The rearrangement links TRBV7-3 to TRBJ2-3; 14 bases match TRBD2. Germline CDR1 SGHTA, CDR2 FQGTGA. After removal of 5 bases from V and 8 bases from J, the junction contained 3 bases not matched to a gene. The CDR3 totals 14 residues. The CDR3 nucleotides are TGTGCCAGCAGCCCCGGGACTAGCGGGGGTACGCAGTATTTT. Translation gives CASSPGTSGGTQYF.

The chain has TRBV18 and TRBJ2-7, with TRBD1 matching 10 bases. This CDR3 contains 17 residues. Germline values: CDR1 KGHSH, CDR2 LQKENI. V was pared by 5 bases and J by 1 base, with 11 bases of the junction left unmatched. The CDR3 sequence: CASSSTLPGQGSYEQYF. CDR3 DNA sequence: TGTGCCAGCTCATCGACCTTACCGGGACAGGGGTCCTACGAGCAGTACTTC.

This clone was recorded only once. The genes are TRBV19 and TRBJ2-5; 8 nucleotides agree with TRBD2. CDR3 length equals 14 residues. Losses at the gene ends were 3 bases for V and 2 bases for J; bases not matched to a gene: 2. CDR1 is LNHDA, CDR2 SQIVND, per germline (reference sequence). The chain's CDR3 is CASSIRGGQETQYF. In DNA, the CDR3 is TGTGCCAGTAGTATTCGGGGGGGGCAAGAGACCCAGTACTTC. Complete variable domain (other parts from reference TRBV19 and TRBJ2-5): DGGITQSPKYLFRKEGQNVTLSCEQNLNHDAMYWYRQDPGQGLRLIYYSQIVNDFQKGDIAEGYSVSREKKESFPLTVTSAQKNPTAFYLCASSIRGGQETQYFGPGTRLLVL.

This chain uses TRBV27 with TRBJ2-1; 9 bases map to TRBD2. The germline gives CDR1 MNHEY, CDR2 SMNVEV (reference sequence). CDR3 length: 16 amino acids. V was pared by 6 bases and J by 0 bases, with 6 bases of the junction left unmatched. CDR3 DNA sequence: TGTGCCAGCAGGCCGAATAGCGGGAGCTCCTACAATGAGCAGTTCTTC. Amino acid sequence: CASRPNSGSSYNEQFF.

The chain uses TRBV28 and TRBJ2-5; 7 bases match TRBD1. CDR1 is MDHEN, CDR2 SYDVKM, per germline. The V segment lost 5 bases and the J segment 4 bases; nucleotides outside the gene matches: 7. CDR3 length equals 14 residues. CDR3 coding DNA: TGTGCCAGCAGTGCAATAACAGGGGTAGAGACCCAGTACTTC. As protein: CASSAITGVETQYF. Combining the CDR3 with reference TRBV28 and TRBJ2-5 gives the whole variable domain DVKVTQSSRYLVKRTGEKVFLECVQDMDHENMFWYRQDPGLGLRLIYFSYDVKMKEKGDIPEGYSVSREKKERFSLILESASTNQTSMYLCASSAITGVETQYFGPGTRLLVL.

CDR3 sequence reads: CASSTGMGTEAFF. The CDR3 nucleotides are TGTGCCAGCAGCACAGGGATGGGCACTGAAGCTTTCTTT. The chain combines TRBV3-1 (or the pseudogene TRBV3-2) with TRBJ1-1; D may be TRBD1 (6 bases). This CDR3 comprises 13 residues. Looked up from germline, CDR1 is LGHDT and CDR2 is YNNKEL (reference sequence). V lost 5 bases and J 4 bases, leaving 11 bases between the germline ends.